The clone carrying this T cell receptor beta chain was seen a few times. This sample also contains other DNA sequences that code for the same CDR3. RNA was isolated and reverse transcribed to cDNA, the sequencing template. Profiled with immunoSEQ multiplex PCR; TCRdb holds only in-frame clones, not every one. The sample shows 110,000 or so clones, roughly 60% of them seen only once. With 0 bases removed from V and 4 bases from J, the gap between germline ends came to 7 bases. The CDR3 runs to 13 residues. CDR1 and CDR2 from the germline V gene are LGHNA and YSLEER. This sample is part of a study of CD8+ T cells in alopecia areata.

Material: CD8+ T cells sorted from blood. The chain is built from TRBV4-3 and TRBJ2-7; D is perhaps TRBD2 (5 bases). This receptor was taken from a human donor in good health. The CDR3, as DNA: TGCGCCAGCAGCCAAGATTCGGGGTACGAGCAGTACTTC. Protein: CASSQDSGYEQYF.